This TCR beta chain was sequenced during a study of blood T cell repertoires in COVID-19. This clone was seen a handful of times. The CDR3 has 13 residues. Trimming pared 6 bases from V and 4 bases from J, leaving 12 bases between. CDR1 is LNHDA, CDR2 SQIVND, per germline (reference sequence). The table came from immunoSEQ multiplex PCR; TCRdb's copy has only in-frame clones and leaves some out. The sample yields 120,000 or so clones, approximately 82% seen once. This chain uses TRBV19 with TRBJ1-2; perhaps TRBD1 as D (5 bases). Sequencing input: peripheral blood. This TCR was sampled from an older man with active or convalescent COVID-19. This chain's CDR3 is CASRTAGPYGYTF. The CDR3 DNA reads TGTGCCAGTAGGACAGCCGGGCCCTATGGCTACACCTTC.